This TCR beta chain was recovered during a study of hypomethylating agent response in myelodysplastic syndrome. Study findings and constraints: After hypomethylating agent treatment, diversity and clonality showed no significant change, overall or by response. Analysis covered a small cohort of just roughly ten patients. Novel MDS antigen recognition by shared GLIPH2 clusters is possible but unvalidated.

Assay: immunoSEQ multiplex PCR; the TCRdb copy retains only in-frame clones and omits some. The sample has approximately 4,200 clones, under 90% seen once; the top ten hold less than 10%. Trimming cost V 6 bases and J 5 bases; bases outside gene matches: 9. Germline-derived CDR1 and CDR2 are SGHAT and FQNNGV. The length of the CDR3 is 14 residues. On this clone: The antigen remains undetermined.

The sample here was bone marrow, taken before or after starting hypomethylating agent treatment for myelodysplastic syndrome (not recorded which). This TCR was recovered from a human donor with myelodysplastic syndrome. The chain couples TRBV11-2 to TRBJ1-2; 7 nucleotides align to TRBD1. The CDR3: CASRRAGQNYGYTF. The CDR3 nucleotides are TGTGCCAGCAGGCGCGCGGGACAGAATTATGGCTACACCTTC.